Described below is a single TCR beta chain sequence and its context. A few counts support this clonotype. It has no known antigen specificity. Base qualities were left out, and no much larger clone turns up one base away. The TCR beta CDR3 regions were amplified from RNA transcripts. A first-round RT-PCR of the TCR CDR3 used the HTBI primer set with the Qiagen OneStep RT-PCR kit. The libraries were constructed in a second round of multiplex PCR and then size-selected and purified. The libraries were sequenced on an Illumina HiSeq2000 using paired-end 100 bp reads. Concerning the study's data processing: SOAPnuke was used to process the raw data, removing reads that contained adapters or uncalled bases, had a mean Phred below 15, or lacked an exact match to the constant primer or identifier. COPE v1.2.5 was used to merge the high-quality paired reads, and each unique nucleotide sequence was defined as a clonotype. MiTCR v1.1 was used to align the clonotypes against IMGT TRBV, TRBD and TRBJ reference segments. The analysis included only V-J combinations with a frequency above 0.0001, which together covered roughly 99% of the repertoires. The TCS score was defined as F50 (clonal expansion) divided by E x V (chaos), with BLOSUM62-based TCRdist calculated between CDR3 peptides within each V-J. Welch's t-statistics and random forest reduced 450 to 600 V-J features to about 12, which were used in a naive Bayes classifier (R e1071). The Morisita-Horn index was used to measure how similar the thyroid and blood repertoires were. TCRdb reprocessed the public reads (quality trimming at Q25 with fastp, clone calling with MiXCR) and kept in-frame beta chains. Each record represents a unique CDR3 protein, reported with the most common genes and DNA among its rows. The V and J calls were determined by TCRdb, not by the authors. Counted in this sample were 800,000 or so distinct CDR3 sequences; roughly 40% of them appeared once. The top ten hold about 9% of the sample.

This record belongs to a study of T cells in Graves' hyperthyroidism and ophthalmopathy (dated by TCRdb to the late 2010s). Study-wide context: Peripheral blood samples were taken at initial diagnosis, before any treatment was given. To identify distinguishing TCR V-J signatures, a discovery cohort of some 99 patients was used, comprising some 45 with Graves' ophthalmopathy and some 57 with stable Graves' hyperthyroidism. Whether ophthalmopathy could be predicted prospectively was tested in an independent validation cohort made up of 18 to 20 hyperthyroidism patients plus 17 patients who later progressed to ophthalmopathy. For training and testing, the 100 or so patients in the discovery cohort were randomly divided in a 7:3 ratio. The study also compared thyroid tissue and blood T-cell repertoires from over 5 Graves' hyperthyroidism patients. After sampling, hyperthyroidism patients received methimazole starting at 30 mg daily, and ophthalmopathy patients received high-dose intravenous methylprednisolone. The paper describes TCR Vbeta CDR3 sequencing of 120 to 150 peripheral blood samples, made up of 43 ophthalmopathy patients, more than 70 hyperthyroidism patients and roughly 17 progressor patients. Study-wide conclusions, independent of this receptor: No statistical method was used to fix the sample size in advance, and group allocation was not hidden from the investigators. A 13 V-J signature model separated ophthalmopathy from stable hyperthyroidism, with 87.88% sensitivity and 81.08% specificity in cross-validation and 80%/75% in testing. In validation, progression to ophthalmopathy was predicted by the model with roughly 71% sensitivity and approximately 78% specificity, a median of approximately 7.1 months before onset. Blood samples also contained most of the expanded thyroid clonotypes (frequency above 0.001), which suggests that blood repertoires may reflect thyroid immune responses.

Including the terminal cysteine and phenylalanine, the CDR3 comprises 15 residues. The DNA shown is the 45-base CDR3, in frame from base 1. A distance of 14 bases separates the germline ends of V and J, which lose 2 bases and 1 base respectively. The germline V gene (reference sequence) gives CDR1 as DFQATT and CDR2 as SNEGSKA. Stable Graves' hyperthyroidism was defined as the absence of progression to ophthalmopathy over 18 months of follow-up. Hyperthyroidism patients were newly diagnosed, with disease duration under 2 months, and aged 18 to 65 years. Any patient with an uncontrolled infection, another autoimmune disease, pregnancy or lactation was excluded. Diagnoses relied on clinical symptoms, serum thyroxine and TRAb, thyroid ultrasound and orbital computed tomography. PBMCs were separated from around 9.1 ml of fresh peripheral blood using Ficoll-Paque density gradient centrifugation. Total RNA was extracted with Trizol reagent, and quality was checked on an Agilent 2100 Bioanalyzer.

The chain uses TRBV20-1 and TRBJ1-1, with the identity of the D gene unclear. The sequence derives from a young man with Graves' hyperthyroidism. The sample comprised blood. The DNA sequence reads TGCAGTGCTAGATTGCCGGGCCGACGGAACACTGAAGCTTTCTTT. Its translation reads: CSARLPGRRNTEAFF.